This T cell receptor beta chain was sequenced for a study of glioma-infiltrating T cells after dendritic cell vaccination. Primers: 60 V beta forward and 13 J beta reverse. Sequenced by immunoSEQ multiplex PCR; TCRdb stores in-frame clones only, minus some. The sample contains roughly 60,000 clones, 85% of which appear only once. As to time point: after dendritic cell vaccination, including at tumor progression/relapse. The CDR3 is 15 residues long. CDR1 and CDR2 (germline): LNHNV, YYDKDF (reference sequence). V was clipped by 1 base and J by 4 bases, with 13 bases between them. This rearrangement joins TRBV15 to TRBJ2-5, with D hard to call. The sequencing here drew on blood, taken after dendritic cell vaccination. The clonotype was recovered from a human donor with glioblastoma. The CDR3 reads CATSRVVYSRETQYF. The CDR3 nucleotides read TGTGCCACCAGCAGAGTGGTTTATAGCCGAGAGACCCAGTACTTC.